This TCR beta chain derives from a study of shared clonotypes between healthy human individuals. Across the study: The donor pool was made up of two women and three men aged 18 to 49. Plates per donor: three CD4 naive, three CD4 memory, two CD8 naive, one CD8 memory.

CDR3 length: 15 amino acids. Produced via immunoSEQ multiplex PCR; TCRdb's table is partial and in-frame only. The repertoire holds over a million clones, roughly 96% seen once, with roughly 1.1% in the top ten. V is TRBV21-1 and J is TRBJ2-5; the listed D gene, TRBD2, was not tested against the DNA. TRBV21-1 is given as a pseudogene. Sample: naive CD4+ T cells sorted from blood. Stated subset: CD45RA+ positively selected. This receptor was taken from a man aged 25-40 years in good health. CDR3 residues: CASSSVSEDQETQYF. The CDR3 bases are TGTGCCAGCAGCTCCGTGAGTGAGGACCAAGAGACCCAGTACTTC.